The 5 T cell receptor beta chains below all came from one sample that was sequenced in a study of shared clonotypes between healthy human individuals. The data were produced by immunoSEQ multiplex PCR, yet TCRdb's version contains in-frame clones alone and is incomplete. Here the sample spans about 2.3 million clones, approximately 95% being singletons. Sequenced input: naive CD4+ T cells from PBMCs. As to subset: CD45RA+ positively selected. Receptors originate from a man aged 18 to 29 in good health. Some clones in this sample may be carry-over from other donors' samples.

Concerning this clone itself: Other DNA sequences within the sample encode an identical CDR3. The rearrangement links TRBV6-1 to TRBJ2-7; 10 nucleotides match TRBD1. Per the germline V gene, CDR1 is MNHNS and CDR2 is SASEGT. The CDR3 extends over 14 amino acids. The ends lost 7 bases at V and 2 bases at J; junction bases unmatched: 5. Here the CDR3 reads CASTRTGGPYEQYF. DNA of the CDR3: TGTGCCAGCACCAGGACAGGGGGACCCTACGAGCAGTACTTC.

The gene calls are TRBV7-7 and TRBJ2-3, with TRBD2 matching 9 bases. Germline CDR1 is SSHAT and CDR2 is FNYEAQ (reference sequence). J lost 0 bases, V lost 5 bases, and 3 bases had no gene match. The CDR3 is made up of 15 amino acids. The CDR3 bases are TGTGCCAGCAGCCCGACTAGCGGAAGCACAGATACGCAGTATTTT. It codes for CASSPTSGSTDTQYF.

The V gene is TRBV6-1, the J gene TRBJ1-3; no firm D call. There are 14 residues in the CDR3. Trimming cost V 5 bases and J 0 bases, with 8 bases left between them. Per the germline V gene, CDR1 is MNHNS and CDR2 is SASEGT. The CDR3 region is CASSRPDSGNTIYF. Here the CDR3 DNA reads TGTGCCAGCAGTAGACCCGACTCTGGAAACACCATATATTTT.

The genes are TRBV9 and TRBJ2-2, with D possibly matching TRBD1 (5 bases). The CDR3 loop spans 16 amino acids. Per germline, CDR1 SGDLS and CDR2 YYNGEE. Trimming took 4 bases from V and 1 from J, leaving 14 bases between them. CDR3 sequence (DNA): TGTGCCAGCAGCATCTCAGGGTTCCGGAACACCGGGGAGCTGTTTTTT. As protein: CASSISGFRNTGELFF.

The chain combines TRBV7-9 with TRBJ2-1; 10 nucleotides match TRBD2. V lost 2 bases to trimming and J lost 7 bases; unmatched junction nucleotides: 8. The CDR3 totals 16 residues. The germline V gene has CDR1 SEHNR and CDR2 FQNEAQ (reference sequence). In DNA, the CDR3 is TGTGCCAGCAGCTTATGGTTCCTAGCGGGAGTTAATGAGCAGTTCTTC. Amino acid sequence: CASSLWFLAGVNEQFF.